This T cell receptor (beta chain) originates from a study of cytomegalovirus exposure and HLA in healthy donors. Overall study context: Later analysis reported that the 120 validation repertoires shared the platform of the 650 to 700 first-cohort repertoires.

Germline lookup yields CDR1 MNHNY and CDR2 SVGAGI (reference sequence). Trimming took 2 bases from V and 2 from J; bases not matched to a gene: 4. The CDR3 covers 16 residues. The count of this clone is one. Method: immunoSEQ multiplex PCR; TCRdb's copy keeps in-frame clones and lacks some. The data contain about 78,000 clones, almost 97% of them singletons. This receptor was obtained from a man between 18 and 29 years old in good health and CMV-seropositive. The V and J genes are TRBV6-6 and TRBJ2-7, with 12 bases that match TRBD2. Specimen: PBMCs. CDR3 bases: TGTGCCAGCAGTTACATGGCTAGCGGGAGGGCCTACGAGCAGTACTTC. Protein: CASSYMASGRAYEQYF.